Listed here are 18 T cell receptor beta chains from one sample, sequenced in a study of early T cells in non-severe SARS-CoV-2 infection. TCRdb ran MiXCR on the 5' RACE reads and lists one entry per CDR3 protein. The sample has approximately 97,000 distinct CDR3 sequences, roughly 9.6% seen once. The sequencing here drew on whole blood, taken at baseline. The receptors originated from an adult who was a healthcare worker with PCR-confirmed SARS-CoV-2 infection or an uninfected control (not recorded which).

This clonotype showed up many times. The chain recombines TRBV12-3 or TRBV12-4 with TRBJ2-3, with D hard to call. The CDR3 runs 13 residues. V lost 3 bases and J lost 1, with 5 bases in between. CDR3 DNA: TGTGCCAGCAGTTTTGGGGGCACAGATACGCAGTATTTT. Translating it yields CASSFGGTDTQYF.

This chain uses TRBV7-9 with TRBJ2-1; 9 bases fit TRBD1. The length of the CDR3 is 18 residues. The germline CDR1 and CDR2 sequences are SEHNR and FQNEAQ (reference sequence). Trimming took 1 base from V and 0 from J; bases not matched to a gene: 7. The CDR3 loop is CASSLVGTGLSSYNEQFF. The CDR3 region has the DNA TGTGCCAGCAGCTTAGTCGGGACAGGGCTAAGCTCCTACAATGAGCAGTTCTTC.

Many counts were recorded for this clonotype. The V and J genes are TRBV5-1 and TRBJ1-6; no definite D call. This CDR3 region has 13 residues. The germline gives CDR1 SGHRS, CDR2 YFSETQ. Trimming shortened V by 0 bases and J by 10 bases, and 8 bases separated the two germline ends. The CDR3 nucleotides are TGCGCCAGCAGCTTGGAACGAAAGTCACCCCTCCACTTT. Protein: CASSLERKSPLHF.

The chain is built from TRBV29-1 and TRBJ2-1; TRBD1 aligns across 9 bases. The germline gives CDR1 SQVTM, CDR2 ANQGSEA. J lost 6 bases, V lost 8 bases, and 29 bases had no gene match. This CDR3 is built from 20 residues. For the CDR3, the DNA is TGCAGCACCGTTGGGGGGGACAGGGAGACGGGCACAGGGCTGGGCAATGAGCAGTTCTTC. Its translation: CSTVGGDRETGTGLGNEQFF.

The sample holds many counts of this clonotype. This rearrangement joins TRBV7-2 to TRBJ2-1, with 13 bases identical to TRBD2. Germline trimming cut 5 bases from V and 9 bases from J; bases unmatched to any gene: 13. The CDR3 spans 17 residues. Per germline, CDR1 SGHTA and CDR2 FQGNSA. This CDR3 reads CASSRRVLAGGLSEQFF. The CDR3 nucleotides are TGTGCCAGCAGCCGTCGGGTACTAGCGGGGGGGTTAAGTGAGCAGTTCTTC. The variable domain in full, completed from reference TRBV7-2 and TRBJ2-1, reads GAGVSQSPSNKVTEKGKDVELRCDPISGHTALYWYRQSLGQGLEFLIYFQGNSAPDKSGLPSDRFSAERTGGSVSTLTIQRTQQEDSAVYLCASSRRVLAGGLSEQFFGPGTRLTVL.

The chain uses TRBV19 and TRBJ2-7, with TRBD1 matching 7 bases. The germline V gene has CDR1 LNHDA and CDR2 SQIVND (reference sequence). The CDR3 totals 16 residues. The V gene end was trimmed by 6 bases and the J gene end by 4 bases; junction bases not matched to a gene: 15. This CDR3 is CASSSKRTGLQYEQYF. In DNA form, the CDR3 reads TGTGCCAGTAGCAGCAAACGGACAGGCCTCCAGTACGAGCAGTACTTC. Supplemented by reference TRBV19 and TRBJ2-7, the full variable domain reads DGGITQSPKYLFRKEGQNVTLSCEQNLNHDAMYWYRQDPGQGLRLIYYSQIVNDFQKGDIAEGYSVSREKKESFPLTVTSAQKNPTAFYLCASSSKRTGLQYEQYFGPGTRLTVT.

This clonotype was recorded a few times. The chain joins TRBV29-1 to TRBJ2-3, with D hard to call. Germline CDR1 SQVTM, CDR2 ANQGSEA. V was trimmed by 4 bases and J by 6 bases, leaving 14 bases between them. This CDR3 contains 13 residues. This CDR3 reads CSVVGQTVDTQYF. DNA for the CDR3: TGCAGCGTTGTAGGGCAGACGGTTGATACGCAGTATTTT.

There are a few counts of this clonotype. This chain joins TRBV28 and TRBJ1-2; D is undetermined. Per germline, CDR1 MDHEN and CDR2 SYDVKM. This CDR3 has 13 residues. Trimming took off 7 bases at V and 4 bases at J, with 13 bases between the two ends. DNA for the CDR3: TGTGCCAGCAAGTTCCGGCAGATCTATGGCTACACCTTC. Translated: CASKFRQIYGYTF.

There are many counts of this clonotype. This sequence joins TRBV4-1 and TRBJ2-2; D ambiguous. Trimming took off 5 bases at V and 0 bases at J, with 10 bases between the two ends. The CDR3 has 15 residues. Per the germline V gene, CDR1 is MGHRA and CDR2 is YSYEKL. CDR3 coding DNA: TGCGCCAGCAGCAAACAAGGGCCGAACACCGGGGAGCTGTTTTTT. This encodes CASSKQGPNTGELFF.

This clonotype showed up just a few times. This chain uses TRBV5-1 with TRBJ2-1, with D unresolved. The germline CDR1 and CDR2 sequences are SGHRS and YFSETQ. Trimming left V 0 bases short and J 9 bases short, with 10 bases between. There are 13 residues in the CDR3. CDR3 sequence reads: CASSLGPEVEQFF. The CDR3 DNA reads as TGCGCCAGCAGCTTGGGACCAGAGGTTGAGCAGTTCTTC.

The rearrangement uses TRBV7-2 and TRBJ2-7; tentatively, D is TRBD2 (6 bases). Per the germline V gene, CDR1 is SGHTA and CDR2 is FQGNSA. With 1 base removed from V and 7 bases from J, the gap between germline ends came to 17 bases. The CDR3 contains 15 residues. The CDR3 protein is CASSLGSAGPREQYF. The CDR3, as DNA: TGTGCCAGCAGCTTAGGATCTGCGGGGCCTCGGGAGCAGTACTTC.

This clonotype has a count of ten or more. This chain joins TRBV24-1 and TRBJ2-1, with D possibly TRBD1 on 7 matching bases. This CDR3 spans 19 amino acids. V shed 3 bases and J shed 4 bases, with 24 bases lying between them. Germline V gene sequence: CDR1 KGHDR, CDR2 SFDVKD. CDR3 in amino acids: CATSDPVTQGGKGYNEQFF. The CDR3 DNA reads TGTGCCACCAGTGATCCCGTCACTCAGGGGGGAAAAGGGTACAATGAGCAGTTCTTC.

This clonotype came up a few times. V and J are TRBV19 and TRBJ2-6; D might be TRBD1 (5 bases). Germline CDR1 is LNHDA and CDR2 is SQIVND (reference sequence). V lost 6 bases, J lost 2 bases, and 11 bases lay in between. The CDR3 spans 15 residues. The CDR3 spells CASREQVAGANVLTF. The CDR3 DNA reads as TGTGCCAGTAGAGAACAGGTTGCTGGGGCCAACGTCCTGACTTTC.

This chain uses TRBV7-9 with TRBJ2-3; tentative D call: TRBD2 (6 bases). CDR1 is SEHNR and CDR2 is FQNEAQ in the germline V gene (reference sequence). The CDR3 sequence is 20 residues long. V was clipped by 4 bases and J by 0 bases, with 26 bases between them. The CDR3 sequence is CASSSPPSSATETSTDTQYF. CDR3 nucleotides: TGTGCCAGCAGCTCCCCACCATCTAGCGCGACAGAAACTAGCACAGATACGCAGTATTTT. The whole variable domain, remainder taken from reference TRBV7-9 and TRBJ2-3, is DTGVSQNPRHKITKRGQNVTFRCDPISEHNRLYWYRQTLGQGPEFLTYFQNEAQLEKSRLLSDRFSAERPKGSFSTLEIQRTEQGDSAMYLCASSSPPSSATETSTDTQYFGPGTRLTVL.

This clonotype was counted many times. This chain connects TRBV11-2 to TRBJ2-1; 12 nucleotides agree with TRBD1. This CDR3 is built from 17 residues. CDR1 and CDR2 from the germline V gene are SGHAT and FQNNGV. V gave up 1 base and J gave up 7 bases; unmatched junction bases: 8. DNA of the CDR3: TGTGCCAGCAGCTTAGGACCGGGACAGGGGGCTAGAAATGAGCAGTTCTTC. Translation gives CASSLGPGQGARNEQFF.

The chain is built from TRBV20-1 and TRBJ2-1; 7 bases align to TRBD2. Germline V gene data show CDR1 as DFQATT and CDR2 as SNEGSKA (reference sequence). The CDR3 contains 14 residues. V lost 6 bases and J lost 6; bases outside the gene matches: 11. The CDR3 sequence is CSARGDGGSNEQFF. CDR3 nucleotide sequence: TGCAGTGCACGGGGTGACGGGGGGTCCAATGAGCAGTTCTTC.

CDR3 bases: TGCGCCAGCAGTGAAAACCACAATGAGCAGTTCTTC. Protein: CASSENHNEQFF. J is TRBJ2-1 and V is TRBV10-1; D is ambiguous. The ends were cut back, 3 bases at V and 5 bases at J, with 5 bases in the middle. Germline CDR1 reads WNHNN; CDR2 reads SYGVQD (reference sequence). The CDR3 loop spans 12 amino acids.

This clonotype was picked up many times. This rearrangement joins TRBV3-1 to TRBJ2-5, with D possibly matching TRBD1 (6 bases). Germline V gene sequence: CDR1 LGHDT, CDR2 YNNKEL (reference sequence). V was pared by 4 bases and J by 2 bases, with 11 bases between. CDR3 length: 14 amino acids. DNA of the CDR3: TGTGCCAGCAGCCGGTTACAGGGACAAGAGACCCAGTACTTC. Its translation: CASSRLQGQETQYF.